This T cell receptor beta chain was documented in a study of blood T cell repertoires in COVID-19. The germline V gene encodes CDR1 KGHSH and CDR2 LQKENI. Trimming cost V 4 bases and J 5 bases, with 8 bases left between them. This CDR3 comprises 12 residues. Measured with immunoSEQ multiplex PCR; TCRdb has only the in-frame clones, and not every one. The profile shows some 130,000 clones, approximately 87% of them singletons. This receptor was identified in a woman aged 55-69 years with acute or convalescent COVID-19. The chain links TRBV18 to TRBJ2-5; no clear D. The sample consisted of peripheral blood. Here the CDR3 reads CASSQLGETQYF. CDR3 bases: TGTGCCAGCTCACAACTCGGGGAGACCCAGTACTTC.